Below, 12 T cell receptor beta chains from the same sample are listed, as sequenced in a study of radiation and T cells in renal cell carcinoma. Sample time point: baseline pretreatment blood. Treatment defined: 15 Gy SBRT to primary tumor, nephrectomy 4 weeks later. Sequencing used immunoSEQ multiplex PCR; TCRdb keeps in-frame clones, though not all of them. The sample yields approximately 110,000 clones, around 80% seen once. Sequenced material: blood, taken from a patient whose treatment included radiotherapy and nephrectomy. These receptors all stem from an older woman with renal cell carcinoma.

The chain couples TRBV20-1 to TRBJ2-7; D possibly corresponds to TRBD1 (6 bases). CDR1 is DFQATT, CDR2 SNEGSKA, per germline (reference sequence). Trimming stripped 6 bases from V and 4 bases from J, with 10 bases between. The CDR3 length is 11 residues. CDR3 sequence reads: CSANRGYEQYF. CDR3 sequence (DNA): TGCAGTGCCAATAGGGGGTACGAGCAGTACTTC.

The chain has TRBV28 and TRBJ1-1; tentatively, D is TRBD1 (5 bases). The germline V gene encodes CDR1 MDHEN and CDR2 SYDVKM. This CDR3 is 12 amino acids long. V was pared by 6 bases and J by 14 bases, with 19 bases between. The CDR3 region is CASSNTWGGLFF. The CDR3 coding sequence is TGTGCCAGCAGCAACACCTGGGGGGGGTTGTTCTTT.

The gene calls are TRBV29-1 and TRBJ2-1; D unclear. Between the trimmed V and J ends, which lost 7 bases and 5 bases, there was a span of 6 bases. Per the germline V gene, CDR1 is SQVTM and CDR2 is ANQGSEA. The CDR3 has 10 residues. CDR3 sequence (DNA): TGCAGCGGCTTAGACAATGAGCAGTTCTTC. Translated, it gives CSGLDNEQFF.

A single count supports this clone. The chain has TRBV6-4 and TRBJ1-5; D is undetermined. The CDR3 loop spans 10 amino acids. Trimming pared 7 bases from V and 7 bases from J, leaving 5 bases between. Germline V lookup: CDR1 MRHNA, CDR2 SNTAGT. The CDR3 is CASTGQPQHF. In nucleotides, the CDR3 is TGTGCCAGCACAGGACAGCCCCAGCATTTT.

A single count supports this clone. The chain carries TRBV6-1 and TRBJ1-2; tentative D call: TRBD1 (6 bases). Germline V gene lookup returns CDR1 MNHNS and CDR2 SASEGT. The V end was cut by 7 bases, the J end by 2 bases, with 17 bases between. The CDR3 runs 15 residues. CDR3 sequence (DNA): TGTGCCAGCACCGAGCCCGGGACACTAAACTATGGCTACACCTTC. It yields the protein CASTEPGTLNYGYTF.

The gene calls are TRBV7-9 and TRBJ2-5; 8 bases fit TRBD1. The CDR3 is 15 residues long. In germline, CDR1 is SEHNR, CDR2 FQNEAQ (reference sequence). V was clipped by 5 bases and J by 5 bases; unmatched bases: 10. This CDR3 reads CASSIGQGGRETQYF. In DNA form, the CDR3 reads TGTGCCAGCAGCATCGGACAGGGCGGTCGGGAGACCCAGTACTTC.

The chain uses TRBV21-1 and TRBJ2-7; the D call TRBD1 from the table was never checked on the DNA. TRBV21-1 is a pseudogene. The CDR3 has 16 amino acids. The CDR3 DNA is TGTGCCAGCAACAAGGCAGGCAGACCGAGCTCCTACGAGCAGTACTTC. Protein: CASNKAGRPSSYEQYF.

The CDR3 DNA reads as TGTGCCAGCAGCTACACTAGCGGGAGTATAAACACCGGGGAGCTGTTTTTT. Amino acids: CASSYTSGSINTGELFF. V gene TRBV5-4 combines with J gene TRBJ2-2; 11 bases are a match to TRBD2. V dropped 3 bases and J dropped 2; count of bases not matched to a gene: 6. This CDR3 region has 17 residues. Germline V gene sequence: CDR1 SGHNT, CDR2 YYREEE (reference sequence).

This clone was detected only a few times. This chain uses TRBV11-1 with TRBJ2-2; 8 bases align to TRBD1. Germline V gene data show CDR1 as SGHAT and CDR2 as FQDESV (reference sequence). CDR3 size: 17 residues. Germline trimming cut 1 base from V and 1 base from J; bases unmatched to any gene: 5. CDR3 sequence reads: CASSLGDRILNTGELFF. DNA of the CDR3: TGTGCCAGCAGCTTAGGGGACAGGATTTTGAACACCGGGGAGCTGTTTTTT.

This rearrangement joins TRBV19 to TRBJ2-1; 10 bases are a match to TRBD2. CDR3 size: 16 residues. CDR1 LNHDA and CDR2 SQIVND come from the germline V gene (reference sequence). V dropped 5 bases and J dropped 2; count of bases not matched to a gene: 6. The CDR3 loop reads CASSPLAGAPYNEQFF. In DNA, the CDR3 is TGTGCCAGTAGTCCTCTAGCGGGAGCCCCCTACAATGAGCAGTTCTTC.

The chain is built from TRBV6-1 and TRBJ1-5; D remains unclear. The V end lost 7 bases, the J end lost 4 bases, and 14 bases lay between the germline ends. The CDR3 has 14 residues. The V gene's germline CDR1 is MNHNS and CDR2 SASEGT. The CDR3 bases are TGTGCCAGCATGAGGTCGGCGGCGAATCAGCCCCAGCATTTT. Translating gives CASMRSAANQPQHF.

The chain carries TRBV6-1 and TRBJ1-5; perhaps TRBD1 as D (5 bases). V was cut by 6 bases and J by 2 bases, with 14 bases left in between. Germline CDR1 and CDR2: MNHNS and SASEGT. The CDR3 loop spans 15 amino acids. For the CDR3, the DNA is TGTGCCAGCAGCGCCCAGGGTTTGGGCAATCAGCCCCAGCATTTT. Translation gives CASSAQGLGNQPQHF.